Shown below are 30 T cell receptor beta chains from a single sample sequenced in a study of monozygotic twins with inflammatory bowel disease. TCRdb derives one entry per CDR3 protein from the 5' RACE reads, leaving out DNA. The sample has 150,000 to 200,000 distinct CDR3 sequences; the top ten hold 2.4%. The material sequenced was blood. The receptors were sampled from a human donor with ulcerative colitis or Crohn's disease, or a healthy co-twin of an affected twin (not recorded which).

This chain links TRBV2 with TRBJ2-7; without DNA, the TCRdb call of TRBD1 cannot be checked. Germline loops: CDR1 SNHLY, CDR2 FYNNEI. The CDR3 extends over 15 amino acids. The CDR3 reads CASIIGRDLPYEQYF.

This sequence joins TRBV7-8 and TRBJ1-1; checking the TCRdb D call of TRBD1 is not possible without DNA. There are 14 residues in the CDR3. The germline gives CDR1 SGHVS, CDR2 FQNEAQ. The CDR3 here is CASSLGSGLTEAFF. Complete variable domain (other parts from reference TRBV7-8 and TRBJ1-1): GAGVSQSPRYKVAKRGQDVALRCDPISGHVSLFWYQQALGQGPEFLTYFQNEAQLDKSGLPSDRFFAERPEGSVSTLKIQRTQQEDSAVYLCASSLGSGLTEAFFGQGTRLTVV.

This CDR3 is CASSLASTNEKLFF. This chain uses TRBV7-2 with TRBJ1-4. CDR3 length: 14 amino acids. The germline gives CDR1 SGHTA, CDR2 FQGNSA.

The chain links TRBV7-6 to TRBJ2-2; no DNA is available, so the TRBD2 call from TCRdb remains unchecked. This CDR3 has 18 residues. Germline lookup yields CDR1 SGHVS and CDR2 FNYEAQ. The CDR3: CASSLAASGRGGAGELFF.

J is TRBJ1-6 and V is TRBV9. CDR1 and CDR2 (germline): SGDLS, YYNGEE. The CDR3 loop spans 14 amino acids. CDR3 protein: CASSVGGTTSPLHF. The variable domain in full, with the rest retrieved from reference TRBV9 and TRBJ1-6, is DSGVTQTPKHLITATGQRVTLRCSPRSGDLSVYWYQQSLDQGLQFLIQYYNGEERAKGNILERFSAQQFPDLHSELNLSSLELGDSALYFCASSVGGTTSPLHFGNGTRLTVT.

The gene calls are TRBV3-1 and TRBJ2-5; TCRdb outputs TRBD1, but without DNA this stays unchecked. The CDR3 is 15 amino acids. CDR1 is LGHDT and CDR2 is YNNKEL in the germline V gene (reference sequence). CDR3 sequence: CASSQDMGRGETQYF.

CDR3 sequence: CASSSDRRAEAFF. The V and J genes are TRBV5-1 and TRBJ1-1. Germline CDR1 reads SGHRS; CDR2 reads YFSETQ. CDR3 length equals 13 residues.

The chain combines TRBV20-1 with TRBJ2-5; absent DNA, TCRdb's TRBD1 call cannot be checked. The CDR3 has 12 residues. Germline assignment: CDR1 DFQATT and CDR2 SNEGSKA (reference sequence). The CDR3 spells CSARTGKETQYF.

CDR3 sequence reads: CASSMPGTPYNEQFF. The V and J genes are TRBV27 and TRBJ2-1. This CDR3 is built from 15 residues. Germline CDR1 and CDR2: MNHEY and SMNVEV (reference sequence).

The J gene is TRBJ2-1, the V gene TRBV15; the TRBD1 assignment by TCRdb is unverifiable without DNA. The CDR3 extends over 18 amino acids. The germline gives CDR1 LNHNV, CDR2 YYDKDF (reference sequence). This CDR3 reads CATSSRAGYRGTYNEQFF.

This chain connects TRBV5-4 to TRBJ2-2; TCRdb picks TRBD1, but there is no DNA to check that call. This CDR3 is built from 14 residues. Per germline, CDR1 SGHNT and CDR2 YYREEE (reference sequence). The CDR3 spells CASSAGSDTGELFF. Combining the CDR3 with reference TRBV5-4 and TRBJ2-2 gives the whole variable domain ETGVTQSPTHLIKTRGQQVTLRCSSQSGHNTVSWYQQALGQGPQFIFQYYREEENGRGNFPPRFSGLQFPNYSSELNVNALELDDSALYLCASSAGSDTGELFFGEGSRLTVL.

The V gene is TRBV27, the J gene TRBJ2-3; the TRBD2 assignment by TCRdb is unverifiable without DNA. CDR3 length: 13 amino acids. Germline CDR1 and CDR2: MNHEY and SMNVEV (reference sequence). The CDR3 loop is CASRAGGTDTQYF.

The rearrangement uses TRBV7-2 and TRBJ2-7; lacking DNA, the TRBD1 call made by TCRdb goes unchecked. The CDR3 loop spans 14 amino acids. In germline, CDR1 is SGHTA, CDR2 FQGNSA. The CDR3 here is CASSPRDKTYEQYF.

CDR3 residues: CASSLAGGSYPNNEQFF. V and J are TRBV5-1 and TRBJ2-1; TCRdb lists TRBD2, though no DNA is available to test this call. Germline CDR1 and CDR2: SGHRS and YFSETQ. The CDR3 length is 17 residues.

This chain connects TRBV28 to TRBJ2-7. The CDR3 contains 12 residues. Per germline, CDR1 MDHEN and CDR2 SYDVKM. The CDR3: CASSQFPYEQYF.

V usage is TRBV18 and J usage is TRBJ2-3. Looked up from germline, CDR1 is KGHSH and CDR2 is LQKENI. This CDR3 spans 14 amino acids. The CDR3 sequence: CASSPPPKTDTQYF.

The chain recombines TRBV4-1 with TRBJ2-7. Germline V gene data show CDR1 as MGHRA and CDR2 as YSYEKL. This CDR3 has 16 residues. CDR3 sequence reads: CASSQVVLAAYYEQYF.

CDR3 in amino acids: CATALGGTNTQYF. The V call is TRBV19, the J call TRBJ2-4; TCRdb reports TRBD2, a call that lacks DNA to check it against. The CDR3 covers 13 residues. The germline CDR1 and CDR2 sequences are LNHDA and SQIVND (reference sequence).

The chain links TRBV5-4 to TRBJ2-1; TCRdb reports TRBD2, a call that lacks DNA to check it against. CDR1 SGHNT and CDR2 YYREEE come from the germline V gene (reference sequence). The CDR3 contains 15 residues. CDR3 residues: CASSLLAGGLNEQFF. Filled out from reference TRBV5-4 and TRBJ2-1, the complete variable domain reads ETGVTQSPTHLIKTRGQQVTLRCSSQSGHNTVSWYQQALGQGPQFIFQYYREEENGRGNFPPRFSGLQFPNYSSELNVNALELDDSALYLCASSLLAGGLNEQFFGPGTRLTVL.

V and J are TRBV7-2 and TRBJ1-1. The V gene's germline CDR1 is SGHTA and CDR2 FQGNSA. The length of the CDR3 is 17 residues. The CDR3 loop reads CASSLAGHRVGLVEAFF.

CDR3: CASSLQGAEYEQYF. This rearrangement joins TRBV5-1 to TRBJ2-7; with no DNA, the TCRdb D assignment of TRBD1 cannot be verified. The germline V gene encodes CDR1 SGHRS and CDR2 YFSETQ. The CDR3 runs 14 residues. Variable domain in full (rest from reference TRBV5-1 and TRBJ2-7): KAGVTQTPRYLIKTRGQQVTLSCSPISGHRSVSWYQQTPGQGLQFLFEYFSETQRNKGNFPGRFSGRQFSNSRSEMNVSTLELGDSALYLCASSLQGAEYEQYFGPGTRLTVT.

The chain is built from TRBV20-1 and TRBJ1-1; the D call from TCRdb, TRBD1, cannot be confirmed without DNA. Germline V lookup: CDR1 DFQATT, CDR2 SNEGSKA (reference sequence). The CDR3 loop spans 15 amino acids. The CDR3: CSPGGGPKRDTEAFF.

The chain has TRBV18 and TRBJ2-7; absent DNA, TCRdb's TRBD2 call cannot be checked. The CDR3 sequence is 15 residues long. Germline CDR1 KGHSH, CDR2 LQKENI. This CDR3 reads CASSQTLASVYEQYF.

The chain combines TRBV6-1 with TRBJ1-1. The CDR3 spans 14 residues. Germline CDR1 reads MNHNS; CDR2 reads SASEGT. Here the CDR3 reads CATTPFGPNTEAFF.

This sequence joins TRBV4-2 and TRBJ1-1; no DNA is available, so the TRBD1 call from TCRdb remains unchecked. The CDR3 consists of 15 residues. Germline V gives CDR1 LGHNA, CDR2 YNFKEQ. The CDR3 protein is CASSQDRRGTTEAFF.

The V call is TRBV9, the J call TRBJ1-5; TCRdb outputs TRBD1, but without DNA this stays unchecked. The CDR3 runs to 15 residues. Germline CDR1 is SGDLS and CDR2 is YYNGEE. The CDR3 protein is CASSIGHHSNQPQHF.

This chain uses TRBV19 with TRBJ2-1; TCRdb selects TRBD2, and the lack of DNA leaves this call unchecked. The germline gives CDR1 LNHDA, CDR2 SQIVND (reference sequence). CDR3 length equals 14 residues. The CDR3 sequence is CASTPTSGDNEQFF.

This rearrangement joins TRBV7-3 to TRBJ2-3; TCRdb gives TRBD1 as the D gene, but with no DNA this cannot be confirmed. Germline CDR1 is SGHTA and CDR2 is FQGTGA. This CDR3 contains 15 residues. CDR3 in amino acids: CASSLRGTGTDTQYF.

The chain couples TRBV7-2 to TRBJ2-7. Germline V gives CDR1 SGHTA, CDR2 FQGNSA. The CDR3 has 12 residues. The CDR3 here is CASSTVSYEQYF.

This CDR3 is CASSVYSSGNTIYF. J is TRBJ1-3 and V is TRBV13. The length of the CDR3 is 14 residues. In germline, CDR1 is PRHDT, CDR2 FYEKMQ (reference sequence).